This T cell receptor (beta chain) was captured in a study of OX40 agonist ivuxolimab in advanced cancers. The wider study: A history of anti-PD-1, anti-PD-L1 or anti-CTLA-4 therapy was acceptable, and over 30% had some. Three patients got partial responses; one had hepatocellular carcinoma and two had cutaneous melanoma.

A word on this clone: Its specificity is unknown.

Sequencing was performed with immunoSEQ multiplex PCR; in TCRdb, only in-frame clones are kept and a portion is missing. The sample has just over 40,000 clones, 80% to 90% seen once. Findings and limits, study-wide: The mean number of expanded clones was higher in CD8+ T cells than in CD4+.

V shed 5 bases, J shed 3 bases, and the junction held 5 bases outside the gene matches. CDR1 is MDHEN and CDR2 is SYDVKM in the germline V gene. CDR3 size: 14 residues. This material consisted of CD4+ or CD8+ T cells sorted from blood, taken in a trial of the OX40 agonist ivuxolimab. The TCR was taken from an adult with an advanced solid tumor such as melanoma, head and neck, liver or kidney cancer. V is TRBV28 and J is TRBJ2-7; TRBD1 agrees at 9 bases. This CDR3 is CASSPTGGIYEQYF. CDR3 nucleotide sequence: TGTGCCAGCAGTCCGACAGGGGGGATCTACGAGCAGTACTTC.